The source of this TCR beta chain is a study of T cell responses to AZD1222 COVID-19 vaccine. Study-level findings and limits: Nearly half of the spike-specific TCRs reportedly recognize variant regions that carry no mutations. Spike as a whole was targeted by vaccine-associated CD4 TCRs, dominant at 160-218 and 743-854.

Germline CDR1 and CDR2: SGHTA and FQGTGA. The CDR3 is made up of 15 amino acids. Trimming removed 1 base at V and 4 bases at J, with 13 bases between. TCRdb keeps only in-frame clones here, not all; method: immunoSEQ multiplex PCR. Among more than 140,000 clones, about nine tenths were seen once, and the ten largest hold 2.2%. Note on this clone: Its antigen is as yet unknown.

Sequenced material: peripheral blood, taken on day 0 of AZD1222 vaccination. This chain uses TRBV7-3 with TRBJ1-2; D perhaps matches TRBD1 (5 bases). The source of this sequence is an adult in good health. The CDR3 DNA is TGTGCCAGCAGCTTAAGCGGAGGGCAGGGCTATGGCTACACCTTC. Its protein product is CASSLSGGQGYGYTF. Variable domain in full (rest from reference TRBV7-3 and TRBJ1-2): GAGVSQTPSNKVTEKGKYVELRCDPISGHTALYWYRQSLGQGPEFLIYFQGTGAADDSGLPNDRFFAVRPEGSVSTLKIQRTERGDSAVYLCASSLSGGQGYGYTFGSGTRLTVV.